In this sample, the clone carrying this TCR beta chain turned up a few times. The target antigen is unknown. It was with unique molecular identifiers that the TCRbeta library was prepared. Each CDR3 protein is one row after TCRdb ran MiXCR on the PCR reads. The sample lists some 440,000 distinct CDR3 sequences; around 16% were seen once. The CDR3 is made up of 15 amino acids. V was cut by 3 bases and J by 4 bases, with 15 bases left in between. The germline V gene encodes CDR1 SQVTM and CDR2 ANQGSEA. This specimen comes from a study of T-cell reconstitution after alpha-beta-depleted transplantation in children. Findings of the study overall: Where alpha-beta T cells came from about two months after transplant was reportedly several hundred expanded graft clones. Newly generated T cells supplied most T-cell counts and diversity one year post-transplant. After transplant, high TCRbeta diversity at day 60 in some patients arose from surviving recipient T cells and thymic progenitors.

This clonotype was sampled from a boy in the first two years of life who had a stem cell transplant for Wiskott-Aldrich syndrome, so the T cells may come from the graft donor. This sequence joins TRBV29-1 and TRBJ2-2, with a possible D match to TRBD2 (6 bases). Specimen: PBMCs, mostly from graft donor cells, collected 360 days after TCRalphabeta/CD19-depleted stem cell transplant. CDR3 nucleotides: TGCAGCGTTGACTCTCCTAGCGCTCCCACCGGGGAGCTGTTTTTT. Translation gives CSVDSPSAPTGELFF.